Each of the 13 T cell receptor beta chains below was sequenced from the same sample in a study of blood T cell repertoires in COVID-19. Only in-frame clones appear in the TCRdb table, and some are missing; sequencing was by immunoSEQ multiplex PCR. The table lists 85,000 to 130,000 clones, around nine tenths of them singletons. The sample comprised peripheral blood. These TCRs come from a human donor in a cohort sampled during active COVID-19.

This clone was detected many times. The rearrangement uses TRBV2 and TRBJ2-7; D is possibly TRBD2 (5 bases). Deletions cut 8 bases from V and 7 bases from J, with 15 bases between. Germline values: CDR1 SNHLY, CDR2 FYNNEI. CDR3 length: 12 residues. The CDR3 loop reads CASLREFGEQYF. CDR3 DNA: TGTGCCAGCTTGAGGGAGTTCGGAGAGCAGTACTTC. Based on the CDR3 plus reference TRBV2 and TRBJ2-7, the full variable domain is EPEVTQTPSHQVTQMGQEVILRCVPISNHLYFYWYRQILGQKVEFLVSFYNNEISEKSEIFDDQFSVERPDGSNFTLKIRSTKLEDSAMYFCASLREFGEQYFGPGTRLTVT.

The genes are TRBV6-2 or TRBV6-3 and TRBJ2-4, with 7 bases lining up with TRBD1. Per germline, CDR1 MNHEY and CDR2 SVGEGT. This CDR3 has 14 residues. Germline trimming cut 5 bases from V and 7 bases from J; bases unmatched to any gene: 8. CDR3 in amino acids: CASSMARDSNIQYF. CDR3 in DNA: TGTGCCAGCAGTATGGCCAGGGACAGCAACATTCAGTACTTC.

The rearrangement uses TRBV11-2 and TRBJ2-3; a possible D gene is TRBD1 (5 bases). Germline CDR1 is SGHAT and CDR2 is FQNNGV. The V and J ends lost 1 base and 5 bases respectively, with 7 bases between them. The CDR3 consists of 13 residues. Here the CDR3 reads CASSLAQGDTQYF. The CDR3 DNA reads TGTGCCAGCAGCTTAGCGCAGGGAGATACGCAGTATTTT.

This sequence joins TRBV19 and TRBJ2-7; the D is unclear. Germline CDR1 is LNHDA and CDR2 is SQIVND (reference sequence). V lost 1 base to trimming and J lost 1 base, with 8 bases between them. The CDR3 runs 14 residues. The CDR3 coding sequence is TGTGCCAGTAGTATAGTAGCCGGTTCCTACGAGCAGTACTTC. It is translated as CASSIVAGSYEQYF.

The chain joins TRBV5-1 to TRBJ2-1; 7 nucleotides line up with TRBD2. CDR1 SGHRS and CDR2 YFSETQ come from the germline V gene. The CDR3 covers 15 residues. V lost 0 bases and J lost 5; bases outside the gene matches: 5. CDR3 sequence (DNA): TGCGCCAGCAGCTTGGCCCTAGCGGACCACAATGAGCAGTTCTTC. It yields the protein CASSLALADHNEQFF.

The V gene is TRBV14, the J gene TRBJ2-7, with 16 bases identical to TRBD2. V trimming: 8 bases; J trimming: 0 bases; junction bases outside the gene matches: 16. CDR1 and CDR2 (germline): SGHDN, FVKESK. The CDR3 runs 20 residues. CDR3 sequence reads: CASAVGLSGLAGGRSYEQYF. The CDR3 coding sequence is TGTGCCAGCGCCGTGGGTTTATCGGGACTAGCGGGAGGGCGCTCCTACGAGCAGTACTTC. Variable domain in full (rest from reference TRBV14 and TRBJ2-7): EAGVTQFPSHSVIEKGQTVTLRCDPISGHDNLYWYRRVMGKEIKFLLHFVKESKQDESGMPNNRFLAERTGGTYSTLKVQPAELEDSGVYFCASAVGLSGLAGGRSYEQYFGPGTRLTVT.

This clone was observed once. The J gene is TRBJ1-1, the V gene TRBV3-1 (or the pseudogene TRBV3-2); no firm D call. Germline V lookup: CDR1 LGHDT, CDR2 YNNKEL (reference sequence). The germline V and J ends were trimmed by 4 bases and 4 bases, with 16 bases remaining between them. The CDR3 has 15 amino acids. The CDR3 loop reads CASSPPSGRFTEAFF. CDR3 DNA sequence: TGTGCCAGCAGCCCTCCCTCGGGGAGATTCACTGAAGCTTTCTTT.

The chain joins TRBV19 to TRBJ1-1; perhaps TRBD1 as D (6 bases). V was cut by 3 bases and J by 6 bases, with 11 bases left in between. The CDR3 spans 13 residues. Per germline, CDR1 LNHDA and CDR2 SQIVND (reference sequence). The CDR3 sequence is CASSIGSGAEAFF. Here the CDR3 DNA reads TGTGCCAGTAGTATCGGGTCAGGGGCTGAAGCTTTCTTT.

The chain carries TRBV19 and TRBJ2-3, with TRBD1 matching over 7 bases. This CDR3 comprises 15 residues. Germline V gene sequence: CDR1 LNHDA, CDR2 SQIVND (reference sequence). The V gene end was trimmed by 3 bases and the J gene end by 2 bases; junction bases not matched to a gene: 5. The CDR3 region has the DNA TGTGCCAGTAGTATCCGGGACAGCCCCACAGATACGCAGTATTTT. Protein sequence: CASSIRDSPTDTQYF.

V usage is TRBV9 and J usage is TRBJ1-1; D gene unclear. This CDR3 has 13 amino acids. Germline CDR1 and CDR2: SGDLS and YYNGEE. V shed 4 bases and J shed 1 base, with 8 bases lying between them. The CDR3 sequence: CASSTPGNTEAFF. The CDR3 DNA follows: TGTGCCAGCAGCACCCCAGGGAACACTGAAGCTTTCTTT. The full variable domain, completed using reference TRBV9 and TRBJ1-1, is DSGVTQTPKHLITATGQRVTLRCSPRSGDLSVYWYQQSLDQGLQFLIQYYNGEERAKGNILERFSAQQFPDLHSELNLSSLELGDSALYFCASSTPGNTEAFFGQGTRLTVV.

This chain uses TRBV28 with TRBJ1-5; D is ambiguous. V was shortened by 3 bases and J by 1 base, with 13 bases between the two germline ends. Germline loops: CDR1 MDHEN, CDR2 SYDVKM. There are 16 residues in the CDR3. The CDR3 bases are TGTGCCAGCAGTTTCCGCGCGGGCCTCAGCAATCAGCCCCAGCATTTT. It translates to CASSFRAGLSNQPQHF.

V and J are TRBV14 and TRBJ1-4, with no clear D. Germline-derived CDR1 and CDR2 are SGHDN and FVKESK. The CDR3 is 14 amino acids. V was shortened by 4 bases and J by 7 bases, with 13 bases between the two germline ends. CDR3 region: CASSPEGVSEKLFF. In DNA, the CDR3 is TGTGCCAGCAGCCCCGAGGGTGTGAGTGAAAAACTGTTTTTT.

The gene calls are TRBV19 and TRBJ1-1; the D gene is possibly TRBD1 (5 bases). V lost 6 bases to trimming and J lost 8 bases, with 13 bases between them. Germline loops: CDR1 LNHDA, CDR2 SQIVND (reference sequence). This CDR3 is 12 amino acids long. DNA for the CDR3: TGTGCCAGTAGATACGTGGGGGGAGAAGCTTTCTTT. It encodes CASRYVGGEAFF.